This T cell receptor beta chain was sequenced in a study of control samples from healthy donors and cancer patients. Only one count was recorded for this clone. The data were produced by immunoSEQ multiplex PCR, yet TCRdb's version contains in-frame clones alone and is incomplete. The sample carries 130,000 or so clones, about 95% recorded once. The sequenced sample was PBMCs. The receptor was isolated from a man aged 60 to 69 with colorectal cancer.

CDR3 loop: CASSGQTNEKLFF. The CDR3 DNA sequence: TGTGCCAGCAGCGGACAGACGAATGAAAAACTGTTTTTT. The V call is TRBV2, the J call TRBJ1-4, with D tentatively TRBD1 (6 bases). Trimming shortened V by 6 bases and J by 5 bases, and 10 bases separated the two germline ends. CDR3 length: 13 amino acids. In germline, CDR1 is SNHLY, CDR2 FYNNEI.